A single sample gave rise to the 19 T cell receptor beta chains below, sequenced in a study of blood T cell repertoires in COVID-19. Generated by immunoSEQ multiplex PCR, the TCRdb table keeps only in-frame clones and is missing some. There are over 150,000 clones in the sample; around 84% occur only once, and around 0.6% lies in the top ten. Sequenced material: peripheral blood. Every receptor here comes from a man aged 55-75 years with COVID-19, enrolled during active disease.

This chain uses TRBV19 with TRBJ2-4; D possibly corresponds to TRBD1 (6 bases). V was clipped by 6 bases and J by 0 bases, with 18 bases between them. CDR3 length: 17 amino acids. Germline V CDR1 and CDR2: LNHDA, SQIVND (reference sequence). As DNA, the CDR3 is TGTGCCAGTAGAAAAGGCGGACAGCCCTTAGCCAAAAACATTCAGTACTTC. It yields the protein CASRKGGQPLAKNIQYF.

This chain links TRBV27 with TRBJ1-4, with 9 bases that match TRBD1. V lost 4 bases to trimming and J lost 10 bases; unmatched junction nucleotides: 13. Germline CDR1 reads MNHEY; CDR2 reads SMNVEV (reference sequence). CDR3 length: 16 residues. The CDR3 here is CASSSQPTGGRGKLFF. CDR3 coding DNA: TGTGCCAGCAGTTCCCAACCGACAGGGGGGAGAGGAAAACTGTTTTTT.

The gene calls are TRBV9 and TRBJ1-2; D is possibly TRBD1 (5 bases). The CDR3 totals 15 residues. Germline CDR1 SGDLS, CDR2 YYNGEE. V was pared by 2 bases and J by 6 bases, with 17 bases between. This CDR3 reads CASSVSSIPRDGYTF. The CDR3 bases are TGTGCCAGCAGCGTCTCATCGATCCCCAGGGATGGCTACACCTTC.

The V gene is TRBV30, the J gene TRBJ2-7; 8 bases fit TRBD1. The CDR3 length is 13 residues. Germline-derived CDR1 and CDR2 are GTSNPN and SVGIG (reference sequence). The ends lost 4 bases at V and 1 base at J; junction bases unmatched: 3. CDR3 bases: TGTGCCTGGAATACAGGGGGTTCCTACGAGCAGTACTTC. Its translation is CAWNTGGSYEQYF.

This chain links TRBV28 with TRBJ1-1, with D uncertain. Germline CDR1 and CDR2: MDHEN and SYDVKM. The CDR3 covers 14 residues. The germline V and J ends were trimmed by 3 bases and 1 base, with 9 bases remaining between them. The CDR3 loop is CASSLSRANTEAFF. CDR3 in DNA: TGTGCCAGCAGTTTGAGTCGAGCGAACACTGAAGCTTTCTTT.

This clone has a single count. The chain has TRBV4-3 and TRBJ2-7; D gene uncertain. V shed 5 bases and J shed 2 bases, with 13 bases lying between them. Germline CDR1 reads LGHNA; CDR2 reads YSLEER. This CDR3 is 14 amino acids long. CDR3 nucleotides: TGCGCCAGCAGCATGGCGGAGAGACCCTACGAGCAGTACTTC. It is translated as CASSMAERPYEQYF.

This clone was detected a few times. Other DNA sequences in the same sample also yield this CDR3. The rearrangement joins TRBV28 to TRBJ1-2; D is undetermined. V lost 8 bases and J 4 bases, leaving 8 bases between the germline ends. Germline loops: CDR1 MDHEN, CDR2 SYDVKM. CDR3 length equals 11 residues. In nucleotides, the CDR3 is TGTGCCAGCCAGGCCGTCTATGGCTACACCTTC. It specifies CASQAVYGYTF.

The rearrangement links TRBV24-1 to TRBJ2-5; possibly TRBD1 for D (6 bases). The CDR3 totals 14 residues. V lost 1 base, J lost 6 bases, and 11 bases lay in between. Per germline, CDR1 KGHDR and CDR2 SFDVKD. In DNA, the CDR3 is TGTGCCACCAGTGATTTACAGGGAACGAAGACCCAGTACTTC. Translating it yields CATSDLQGTKTQYF.

Only one count was recorded for this clone. The chain combines TRBV19 with TRBJ1-2; 7 positions match TRBD1. Germline loops: CDR1 LNHDA, CDR2 SQIVND (reference sequence). CDR3 size: 16 residues. The V gene end was trimmed by 4 bases and the J gene end by 4 bases; junction bases not matched to a gene: 12. CDR3 nucleotides: TGTGCCAGTAGTACCGATACCGGGACAGAGGGCTATGGCTACACCTTC. It encodes CASSTDTGTEGYGYTF.

The chain has TRBV19 and TRBJ2-2; 10 nucleotides line up with TRBD1. The junction had 3 bases not matched to a gene; V was cut back by 5 bases and J by 6 bases. CDR3 size: 14 residues. Germline CDR1 LNHDA, CDR2 SQIVND (reference sequence). The DNA of the CDR3 is TGTGCCAGTAGTGGGACAGGGGTTTCCGGGGAGCTGTTTTTT. Translating gives CASSGTGVSGELFF. Full variable domain (missing parts from reference TRBV19 and TRBJ2-2): DGGITQSPKYLFRKEGQNVTLSCEQNLNHDAMYWYRQDPGQGLRLIYYSQIVNDFQKGDIAEGYSVSREKKESFPLTVTSAQKNPTAFYLCASSGTGVSGELFFGEGSRLTVL.

The chain carries TRBV28 and TRBJ2-1, with D possibly matching TRBD2 (5 bases). Germline CDR1 is MDHEN and CDR2 is SYDVKM. This CDR3 region has 16 residues. Between the trimmed V and J ends, which lost 7 bases and 0 bases, there was a span of 16 bases. The CDR3 is CASTEIAPSSYNEQFF. The CDR3 DNA reads as TGTGCCAGCACCGAAATAGCGCCAAGCTCCTACAATGAGCAGTTCTTC.

The rearrangement joins TRBV28 to TRBJ1-1; D might be TRBD1 (5 bases). Deletions cut 6 bases from V and 0 bases from J, with 14 bases between. The CDR3 is 15 amino acids. In germline, CDR1 is MDHEN, CDR2 SYDVKM. CDR3 amino acids: CASSPGGPMNTEAFF. The CDR3 DNA is TGTGCCAGCAGCCCCGGGGGACCCATGAACACTGAAGCTTTCTTT.

The chain combines TRBV6-1 with TRBJ2-2; 8 bases align to TRBD2. CDR3 length: 18 amino acids. CDR1 is MNHNS, CDR2 SASEGT, per germline. V lost 0 bases to trimming and J lost 3 bases; unmatched junction nucleotides: 9. The CDR3 loop reads CASSEALRGLAHTGELFF. As DNA, the CDR3 is TGTGCCAGCAGTGAAGCGCTTCGAGGACTAGCCCACACCGGGGAGCTGTTTTTT.

J is TRBJ1-5 and V is TRBV5-8; perhaps TRBD1 as D (5 bases). Germline values: CDR1 SGHTS, CDR2 YDEGEE. The CDR3 loop spans 15 amino acids. Trimming stripped 6 bases from V and 0 bases from J, with 13 bases between. DNA of the CDR3: TGTGCCAGCAATCGGGGACTTCTTAGCAATCAGCCCCAGCATTTT. Translated: CASNRGLLSNQPQHF.

V and J are TRBV5-1 and TRBJ2-1; 12 bases map to TRBD2. The germline V gene encodes CDR1 SGHRS and CDR2 YFSETQ. The junction had 11 bases not matched to a gene; V was cut back by 3 bases and J by 1 base. CDR3 length: 19 residues. Here the CDR3 reads CASSSGRLAGAPSYNEQFF. CDR3 sequence (DNA): TGCGCCAGCAGCTCTGGTAGACTAGCGGGGGCTCCATCCTACAATGAGCAGTTCTTC. Using reference TRBV5-1 and TRBJ2-1 for the parts outside the CDR3, the full variable domain is KAGVTQTPRYLIKTRGQQVTLSCSPISGHRSVSWYQQTPGQGLQFLFEYFSETQRNKGNFPGRFSGRQFSNSRSEMNVSTLELGDSALYLCASSSGRLAGAPSYNEQFFGPGTRLTVL.

The V and J genes are TRBV7-2 and TRBJ2-7; TRBD1 might be the D (5 bases). The CDR3 is made up of 15 amino acids. The V end lost 0 bases, the J end lost 6 bases, and 15 bases lay between the germline ends. Germline CDR1 and CDR2: SGHTA and FQGNSA. CDR3 in DNA: TGTGCCAGCAGCTTAGCGTCCAGAGCCCAGGGCGAGCAGTACTTC. Protein: CASSLASRAQGEQYF.

This clone occurred a few times. The rearrangement links TRBV5-1 to TRBJ2-4; the match to TRBD1 covers 7 bases. V was clipped by 2 bases and J by 6 bases; unmatched bases: 5. Germline CDR1 SGHRS, CDR2 YFSETQ. CDR3 size: 14 residues. The CDR3 here is CASSLTGDANIQYF. The CDR3 coding sequence is TGCGCCAGCAGCTTAACAGGGGACGCAAACATTCAGTACTTC.

The chain is built from TRBV6-1 and TRBJ1-5; D remains ambiguous. Germline V gene sequence: CDR1 MNHNS, CDR2 SASEGT. Trimming pared 1 base from V and 1 base from J, leaving 5 bases between. This CDR3 has 14 residues. Here the CDR3 reads CASSEGRSNQPQHF. In DNA, the CDR3 is TGTGCCAGCAGTGAAGGCAGGAGCAATCAGCCCCAGCATTTT.

The chain uses TRBV28 and TRBJ1-5; D is uncertain. V was cut by 5 bases and J by 4 bases, with 9 bases left in between. This CDR3 is 13 amino acids long. Germline V gives CDR1 MDHEN, CDR2 SYDVKM. The CDR3 DNA follows: TGTGCCAGCAGTCGTCTACGTAATCAGCCCCAGCATTTT. Translation gives CASSRLRNQPQHF.